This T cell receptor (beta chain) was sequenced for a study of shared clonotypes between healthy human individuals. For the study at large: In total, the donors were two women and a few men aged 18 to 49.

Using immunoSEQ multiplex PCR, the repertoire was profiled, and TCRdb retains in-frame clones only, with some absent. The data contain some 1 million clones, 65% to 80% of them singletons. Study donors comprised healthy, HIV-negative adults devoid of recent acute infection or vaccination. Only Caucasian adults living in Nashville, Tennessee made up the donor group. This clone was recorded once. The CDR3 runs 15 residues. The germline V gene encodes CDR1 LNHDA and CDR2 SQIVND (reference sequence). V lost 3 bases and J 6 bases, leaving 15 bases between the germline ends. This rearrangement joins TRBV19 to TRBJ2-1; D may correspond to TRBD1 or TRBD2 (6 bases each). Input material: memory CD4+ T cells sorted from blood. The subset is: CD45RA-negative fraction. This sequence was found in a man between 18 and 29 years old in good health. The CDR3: CASSMGDLGANEQFF. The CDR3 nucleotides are TGTGCCAGTAGTATGGGGGACTTGGGGGCCAATGAGCAGTTCTTC.